The sequence of this T cell receptor (beta chain) was determined in a study of T cells in localized non-small cell lung cancer. The study, taken as a whole, reports: Sequencing covered just one tumor region, so heterogeneity cannot be ruled out.

This clone has just one count. Its specificity is unknown. Method: immunoSEQ multiplex PCR; TCRdb's copy keeps in-frame clones and lacks some. Among 35,000 to 45,000 clones listed, around nine tenths were seen once. This CDR3 has 13 residues. Looked up from germline, CDR1 is MDHEN and CDR2 is SYDVKM. The germline V and J ends were trimmed by 5 bases and 13 bases, with 18 bases remaining between them. This chain links TRBV28 with TRBJ2-1; D is unclear. The clonotype was recovered from a female donor older than 55 with stage I lung adenocarcinoma. Sequences were derived from peripheral blood, sampled before any cancer treatment. CDR3: CASSAGRAQSQFF. CDR3 coding DNA: TGTGCCAGCAGTGCCGGACGGGCCCAGAGTCAGTTCTTC.